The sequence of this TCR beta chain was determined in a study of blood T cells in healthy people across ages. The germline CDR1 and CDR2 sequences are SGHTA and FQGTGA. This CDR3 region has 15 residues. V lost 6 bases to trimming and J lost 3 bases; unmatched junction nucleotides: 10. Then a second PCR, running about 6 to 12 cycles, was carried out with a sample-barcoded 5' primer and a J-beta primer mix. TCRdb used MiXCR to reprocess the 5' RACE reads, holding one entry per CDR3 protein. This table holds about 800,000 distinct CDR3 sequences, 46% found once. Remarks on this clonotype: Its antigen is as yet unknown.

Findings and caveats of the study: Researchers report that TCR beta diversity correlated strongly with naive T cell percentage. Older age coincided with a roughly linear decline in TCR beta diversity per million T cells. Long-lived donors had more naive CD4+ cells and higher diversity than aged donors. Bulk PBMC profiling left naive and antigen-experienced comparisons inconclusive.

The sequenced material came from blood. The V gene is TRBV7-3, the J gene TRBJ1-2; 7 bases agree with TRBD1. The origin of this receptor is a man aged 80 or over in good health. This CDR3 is CASSPMGQPYYGYTF. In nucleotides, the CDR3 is TGTGCCAGCAGTCCAATGGGACAGCCCTACTATGGCTACACCTTC.